This T cell receptor (beta chain) was sequenced in a study of CD8 T cells in Susac syndrome. The authors reverse transcribed 0.5 to 1 ug RNA with random hexamers. TCRdb recomputed calls from the immunoSEQ multiplex PCR reads with MiXCR, one row per CDR3 protein. The repertoire consists of around 280,000 distinct CDR3 sequences, with around 92% occurring once and the leading ten covering about 0.07%. The V and J ends lost 5 bases and 1 base, in that order; junction bases with no gene match: 7. CDR3 length: 15 amino acids. Per the germline V gene, CDR1 is SEHNR and CDR2 is FQNEAQ (reference sequence). The clonotype was recovered from a human donor with multiple sclerosis. The sequenced sample was CD4+ T cells from PBMCs. The V gene is TRBV7-9, the J gene TRBJ2-7, with 8 bases aligning to TRBD1. The CDR3 reads CASSRWGTGSYEQYF. DNA for the CDR3: TGTGCCAGCAGCCGGTGGGGGACAGGTTCCTACGAGCAGTACTTC.